This T cell receptor beta chain was recovered during a study of CD8+CD57+ T cells in acquired aplastic anemia listed by TCRdb under 2018. The study in broad terms: Extracted DNA from sorted CD4+ and CD8+ cells averaged approximately 3 ug, ranging from roughly 0.17 to 30 ug. For healthy donor samples, the average read count was about 10 million for CD4+ cells and 11.0 million for CD8+ cells. On the study overall, not on this receptor specifically: CD8+ Simpson's diversity did not differ significantly between patients and healthy controls (P=0.060). Twenty-nine CD8+ CDR3 sequences were found to be shared between patients and controls, but these sequences appeared to be highly expressed in patients and within the immunodominant clones of the patients.

Genomic DNA served as template for TCR beta VDJ combination and CDR3 sequence profiling. An Illumina HiSeq 2000 was the platform used for TCR repertoire sequencing. The authors' pipeline ran thus. TRBV/TRBJ rearrangement plots, CDR3 size and DJ length profiles, and Simpson's diversity index were used to evaluate the repertoires. Whichever DNA sequence was most abundant in the deep sequencing data was defined as the immunodominant clone. CDR3 amino acid sequences were checked for sharing between subjects and were compared against published repertoires and the VDJdb database. TCRdb handled the public reads itself, with Q25 trimming in fastp and clone calling in MiXCR, and kept productive beta chains. Rows with a matching CDR3 protein are joined into one entry that keeps the most common DNA and genes. The V and J calls were not made by the authors but by TCRdb's processing. Present in this sample are 150,000 or so distinct CDR3 sequences, about 60% of which were seen just once. About 48% of the sample lies in the top ten.

The study deep-sequenced TCR repertoires of sorted CD4+ and CD8+ blood T cells from severe aplastic anemia patients and healthy subjects. Ficoll-Paque density gradient centrifugation was used to isolate peripheral blood mononuclear cells. CD4+ and CD8+ T cells were sorted by FACS or magnetic beads before DNA extraction. In the germline V gene, CDR1 corresponds to SQVTM and CDR2 to ANQGSEA. Relative to germline, V is missing 7 bases and J is missing 2 bases, with 8 bases of the junction outside any gene match. Spanning cysteine to phenylalanine, the CDR3 consists of 14 amino acids. Just the 42-base CDR3 DNA is kept, in frame starting at base 1. As regards this clonotype: Its cognate antigen has yet to be identified. Per-base qualities were not stored, and no clone one base away is much larger.

This receptor was identified in a human donor in good health. What was sequenced was sorted CD4+, CD8+, or CD8+CD57+ T cells (not recorded which) from PBMCs. Recombination joined TRBV29-1 with TRBJ2-3, and 8 junction bases match TRBD1. The base sequence is TGCAGCGGGGGGACAGGCCTATTCACAGATACGCAGTATTTT. The encoded protein is CSGGTGLFTDTQYF.